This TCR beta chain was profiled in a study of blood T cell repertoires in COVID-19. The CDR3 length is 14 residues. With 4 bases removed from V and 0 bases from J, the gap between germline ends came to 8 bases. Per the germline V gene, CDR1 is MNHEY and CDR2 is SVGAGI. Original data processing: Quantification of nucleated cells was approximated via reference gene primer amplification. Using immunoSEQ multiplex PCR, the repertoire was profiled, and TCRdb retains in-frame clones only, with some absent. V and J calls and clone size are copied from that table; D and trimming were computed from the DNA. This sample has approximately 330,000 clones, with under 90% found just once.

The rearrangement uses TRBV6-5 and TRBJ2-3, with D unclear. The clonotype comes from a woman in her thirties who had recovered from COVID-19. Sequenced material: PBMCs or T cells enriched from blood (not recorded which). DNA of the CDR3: TGTGCCAGCAGTTTCTATCCTAGCACAGATACGCAGTATTTT. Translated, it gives CASSFYPSTDTQYF.